The T cell receptor (beta chain) under discussion was sequenced for a study of shared T cell receptors in the human thymus. Here immunoSEQ multiplex PCR was the method, and the copy in TCRdb shows in-frame clones only, minus some. The profile shows hundreds of thousands of clones, more than 70% of them singletons. The germline gives CDR1 SGHVS, CDR2 FQNEAQ. V lost 5 bases, J lost 1 base, and 8 bases lay in between. The CDR3 is made up of 13 amino acids. The sample was also reused in another study, on human thymus T cells. That study reports: V and J genes seemed to be used with bias in thymic and blood repertoires.

The TCR originated in a boy younger than two with a congenital heart defect. The chain combines TRBV7-8 with TRBJ1-1, with D possibly TRBD1 on 5 matching bases. The sample comprised thymocytes. The CDR3 loop reads CASSPGGNTEAFF. Written as DNA, the CDR3 is TGTGCCAGCAGCCCCGGGGGGAACACTGAAGCTTTCTTT.